This passage covers 8 T cell receptor beta chains from one sample sequenced in a study of Graves' ophthalmopathy and Graves' hyperthyroidism. Investigators amplified TCR beta CDR3 regions from RNA transcripts. RT-PCR in the first round used HTBI primers; a second-round multiplex PCR followed. One entry per CDR3 protein, called by TCRdb with MiXCR from the multiplex PCR reads. Of 150,000 to 200,000 distinct CDR3 sequences listed, just under 40% are singletons. What was sequenced was peripheral blood. The receptors shown here come from a man younger than 40 with Graves' ophthalmopathy.

The chain couples TRBV12-3 or TRBV12-4 to TRBJ1-1; D is unresolved. The CDR3 has 14 amino acids. V shed 3 bases and J shed 2 bases, with 10 bases lying between them. The CDR3 reads CASSFLRDNTEAFF. The CDR3 DNA reads TGTGCCAGCAGTTTTTTGAGGGATAACACTGAAGCTTTCTTT.

This clonotype was detected only a few times. V and J are TRBV6-5 and TRBJ1-2, with D maybe TRBD1 (6 bases). The CDR3 loop spans 15 amino acids. CDR1 and CDR2 from the germline V gene are MNHEY and SVGAGI. Trimming removed 0 bases at V and 0 bases at J, with 8 bases between. CDR3 DNA sequence: TGTGCCAGCAGTTACTCAGGGGGAACTAACTATGGCTACACCTTC. Protein product: CASSYSGGTNYGYTF.

This clonotype showed up many times. DNA of the CDR3: TGTGCCAGCAGCTTAGCCACGAGGTCCTACGAGCAGTACTTC. This sequence encodes CASSLATRSYEQYF. The rearrangement joins TRBV11-1 to TRBJ2-7; D ambiguous. Between the trimmed V and J ends, which lost 0 bases and 1 base, there was a span of 7 bases. This CDR3 is built from 14 residues. CDR1 and CDR2 (germline): SGHAT, FQDESV (reference sequence).

The V gene is TRBV30, the J gene TRBJ1-1; a weak D match, TRBD1 (6 bases). V lost 0 bases and J 0 bases, leaving 11 bases between the germline ends. This CDR3 contains 15 residues. Germline V gene lookup returns CDR1 GTSNPN and CDR2 SVGIG (reference sequence). CDR3 in DNA: TGTGCCTGGAGTGTCGGTGGACAGCTGAACACTGAAGCTTTCTTT. Protein sequence: CAWSVGGQLNTEAFF.

This clonotype was recorded at least ten times. The gene calls are TRBV12-3 or TRBV12-4 and TRBJ1-5; no clear D. This CDR3 is 15 amino acids long. The germline V and J ends were trimmed by 2 bases and 1 base, with 9 bases remaining between them. CDR3 in amino acids: CASSLTLWSNQPQHF. The DNA of the CDR3 is TGTGCCAGCAGTTTAACCCTCTGGAGCAATCAGCCCCAGCATTTT.

This clonotype came up many times. This chain links TRBV12-3 or TRBV12-4 with TRBJ1-2; D is undetermined. Trimming stripped 2 bases from V and 8 bases from J, with 15 bases between. The CDR3 consists of 14 residues. CDR3 DNA sequence: TGTGCCAGCAGTTTAAGGGTCAGGCGCAAGGGCTACACCTTC. Residues: CASSLRVRRKGYTF.

The chain links TRBV6-2 or TRBV6-3 to TRBJ2-7; D remains unclear. The CDR3 extends over 12 amino acids. Per germline, CDR1 MNHEY and CDR2 SVGEGT. V lost 2 bases and J lost 6, with 8 bases in between. CDR3 amino acids: CASSYTESEQYF. DNA of the CDR3: TGTGCCAGCAGTTACACAGAGTCCGAGCAGTACTTC.

The table lists this clonotype with a few counts. This rearrangement joins TRBV11-2 to TRBJ2-6; TRBD2 aligns across 9 bases. Germline V lookup: CDR1 SGHAT, CDR2 FQNNGV. This CDR3 comprises 16 residues. V dropped 11 bases and J dropped 0; count of bases not matched to a gene: 8. The CDR3 is CAPGGSGSSGANVLTF. CDR3 DNA sequence: TGTGCCCCCGGGGGTAGCGGGAGCTCTGGGGCCAACGTCCTGACTTTC.